The rows below give T cell receptor beta chains drawn from one sample of a study of PD-1 blockade in classical Hodgkin lymphoma. TCRdb keeps only in-frame clones here, not all; method: immunoSEQ multiplex PCR. The profile covers about 22,000 clones, with around 81% appearing a single time and approximately 17% taken by the ten largest. Sequences were derived from peripheral blood mononuclear cells (PBMCs), sampled before the second cycle of nivolumab. The receptor set was obtained from a human donor with classical Hodgkin lymphoma. Each CDR3 is given with its conserved first and last residue. The order of the fields is clone size, J gene, V gene, D gene, CDR3 DNA, CDR3 protein. A D gene is named only where the DNA matches it firmly. Size values are once, few and many counts, or a class for expanded clones, and some rows have none.

-,TRBJ2-1,TRBV6-6,-,TGTGCCAGCAGCAAAACCGGTTACAATGAGCAGTTCTTC,CASSKTGYNEQFF
-,TRBJ2-7,TRBV5-1,-,TGCGCCAGCAGCAAGGACACCCTCGAGCAGTACTTC,CASSKDTLEQYF
-,TRBJ1-2,TRBV7-2,-,TGTGCCAGCACCAGAACGGGCTATGGCTACACCTTC,CASTRTGYGYTF
-,TRBJ1-1,TRBV19,-,TGTGCCAGTAGTATCGCACAGAACACTGAAGCTTTCTTT,CASSIAQNTEAFF
-,TRBJ2-7,TRBV5-1,TRBD2,TGCGCCAGCAGCCCTCGGGGGGGAGGCTACGAGCAGTACTTC,CASSPRGGGYEQYF
few,TRBJ2-7,TRBV5-1,TRBD1,TGCGCCAGCAGCTCCGGGACAGGTGGAAAGTACTTC,CASSSGTGGKYF
-,TRBJ2-2,TRBV5-4,-,TGTGCCAGCAGCTTGATGCAGGGCACCGGGGAGCTGTTTTTT,CASSLMQGTGELFF
-,TRBJ2-1,TRBV5-1,TRBD2,TGCGCCAGCAGCATAGGACTAGCGGGAGTCAATGAGCAGTTCTTC,CASSIGLAGVNEQFF
-,TRBJ2-7,TRBV16,-,TGTGCCAGCAGCCAATCGATAAAGGGAACCTACGAGCAGTACTTC,CASSQSIKGTYEQYF
-,TRBJ2-3,TRBV7-2,TRBD2,TGTGCCAGCAGCTTAATGGGCCTAGCGGGAAGCACAGATACGCAGTATTTT,CASSLMGLAGSTDTQYF
-,TRBJ1-1,TRBV29-1,-,TGCAGCGTTGAGAGTCAGGGCGCGATTGAAGCTTTCTTT,CSVESQGAIEAFF
-,TRBJ2-7,TRBV19,TRBD2,TGTGCCAGTAGTATTCTAGCGGGAGGGCAAGGCGAGCAGTACTTC,CASSILAGGQGEQYF
-,TRBJ2-7,TRBV11-2,TRBD2,TGTGCCAGCAGCTTAGATACGGGAGGAACCTACGAGCAGTACTTC,CASSLDTGGTYEQYF
-,TRBJ2-5,TRBV10-2,TRBD1,TGCGCCAGCATGGGGACAGCACAAGAGACCCAGTACTTC,CASMGTAQETQYF
once,TRBJ2-1,TRBV5-4,TRBD2,TGTGCCAGCAGCCCCTTTGGAGCGGGAGGGCCGCAGGAGCAGTTCTTC,CASSPFGAGGPQEQFF
few,TRBJ2-6,TRBV28,-,TGTGCCGTTTTCGGTGGTACTGGGGCCAACGTCCTGACTTTC,CAVFGGTGANVLTF
-,TRBJ2-3,TRBV28,TRBD2,TGTGCCAGCACCCCCCTGCGTAGCGGGAGAAGGGATACGCAGTATTTT,CASTPLRSGRRDTQYF
-,TRBJ2-1,TRBV5-4,TRBD2,TGTGCCAGCGCCCGAGCCGTACTAGCGGGGTACAATGAGCAGTTCTTC,CASARAVLAGYNEQFF
-,TRBJ2-4,TRBV4-1,TRBD1,TGCGCCAGCAGCCACCCGGGACAGGGGTTAGCCAAAAACATTCAGTACTTC,CASSHPGQGLAKNIQYF
-,TRBJ2-7,TRBV5-5,TRBD1,TGTGCCAGCAGCTTGGCTCCCGGGACAGGGGGCTACGAGCAGTACTTC,CASSLAPGTGGYEQYF
-,TRBJ2-7,TRBV29-1,TRBD1,TGCAGCGTAGCACAGGGGGCCCTTTCCTACGAGCAGTACTTC,CSVAQGALSYEQYF
-,TRBJ2-1,TRBV10-1,-,TGCGCCAGCAGTGAGACCCGTGTTTCACGAGGCCCTTACAATGAGCAGTTCTTC,CASSETRVSRGPYNEQFF
-,TRBJ2-2,TRBV7-7,-,TGTGCTAGCAGCCCGGCCAGGGAGGGGGAGCTGTTTTTT,CASSPAREGELFF
-,TRBJ1-1,TRBV5-1,TRBD1,TGCGCCAGCAGTCTCCGGGACAGGGGCCTGATGAACACTGAAGCTTTCTTT,CASSLRDRGLMNTEAFF
-,TRBJ1-6,TRBV7-8,TRBD1,TGTGCCAGCAGCTTAACCTACAGGGGGCTCTCACCCCTCCACTTT,CASSLTYRGLSPLHF
-,TRBJ1-4,TRBV28,-,TGTGCCAGCAGTTTACCAATCCCCAGGATAACTAATGAAAAACTGTTTTTT,CASSLPIPRITNEKLFF
-,TRBJ2-3,TRBV28,TRBD2,TGTGCCAGCGGAGCGGGAGGGTCAGATACGCAGTATTTT,CASGAGGSDTQYF
once,TRBJ2-7,TRBV6-1,-,TGTGCCAGCTCGGCTGAGACAGTGGTTGGGGAGCAGTACTTC,CASSAETVVGEQYF
few,TRBJ2-5,TRBV7-9,TRBD1,TGTGCCAGCAGCGTCGCCGGGACAGGGGGGTTCGGAGAGACCCAGTACTTC,CASSVAGTGGFGETQYF
-,TRBJ2-5,TRBV6-1,-,TGTGCCAGCAGTCTCGCGAACAGCGGGACCCAGTACTTC,CASSLANSGTQYF
-,TRBJ2-5,TRBV5-1,-,TGCGCCAGCAGCTTACCAGGGAGAGAGACCCAGTACTTC,CASSLPGRETQYF
-,TRBJ2-3,TRBV6-6,TRBD2,TGTGCCAGCAACCCGCTAGCGGGACCTACAGATACGCAGTATTTT,CASNPLAGPTDTQYF
-,TRBJ2-3,TRBV6-1,TRBD1,TGTGCCACGGCCGGGACAGTCACAGATACGCAGTATTTT,CATAGTVTDTQYF
-,TRBJ1-3,TRBV7-9,-,TGTGCCAGCAGCTTATCGGGAGGGGGGGTTGGCTCTGGAAACACCATATATTTT,CASSLSGGGVGSGNTIYF
-,TRBJ2-7,TRBV7-9,TRBD1,TGTGCCAGCAGCTCAATACAGGGGAGCTCCTACGAGCAGTACTTC,CASSSIQGSSYEQYF
-,TRBJ2-7,TRBV6-1,-,TGTGCCAGCAGTTCCCGACAGGTGGTTCCCTACGAGCAGTACTTC,CASSSRQVVPYEQYF
-,TRBJ1-2,TRBV6-1,TRBD1,TGTGCCAGCACTTCTGGGGACAGGGCCTATGGCTACACCTTC,CASTSGDRAYGYTF
-,TRBJ2-7,TRBV5-6,-,TGTGCCAGCAGCTTGGAGTTCGAGCAGTACTTC,CASSLEFEQYF
few,TRBJ2-2,TRBV23-1,-,TGCGCCAGCACCCAATCAGGAATCCAGGCTAACACCGGGGAGCTGTTTTTT,CASTQSGIQANTGELFF
-,TRBJ2-1,TRBV6-6,TRBD2,TGTGCCAGCAGTTACTCGGGCGGGAGCTCCTACAATGAGCAGTTCTTC,CASSYSGGSSYNEQFF
-,TRBJ2-7,TRBV6-1,-,TGTGCCAGCAGGAAACCCCCGGTGAACGAGCAGTACTTC,CASRKPPVNEQYF
-,TRBJ1-4,TRBV5-6,-,TGTGCCAGCAGCTGGGACATGGATGAAAAACTGTTTTTT,CASSWDMDEKLFF
once,TRBJ1-4,TRBV5-1,-,TGCGCCGGCAGCCCGGACGGAACTAATGAAAAACTGTTTTTT,CAGSPDGTNEKLFF
-,TRBJ2-7,TRBV5-1,-,TGCGCCAGCAGCTTTCGCTCGGGTCCCTACGAGCAGTACTTC,CASSFRSGPYEQYF
-,TRBJ1-5,TRBV7-9,-,TGTGCCAGCAGCTTAGAAGGTCCCCAGCATTTT,CASSLEGPQHF
-,TRBJ2-1,TRBV5-6,-,TGTGCCAGCAGCGCGCCCAGGGCCCTCCACAATGAGCAGTTCTTC,CASSAPRALHNEQFF
-,TRBJ2-1,TRBV28,TRBD2,TGTGCCAGCAGCGGGGCGAGGGGCGGGAGGTACAATGAGCAGTTCTTC,CASSGARGGRYNEQFF
once,TRBJ2-3,TRBV25-1,TRBD1,TGTGCCAGCAGTGAGGGGTCCGGGACAGGGGCACGCACAGATACGCAGTATTTT,CASSEGSGTGARTDTQYF
-,TRBJ2-1,TRBV6-5,TRBD2,TGTGCCAGCAGTTACTCGAGGCTAGCGGGAGTCGAGCAGTTCTTC,CASSYSRLAGVEQFF
large,TRBJ2-3,TRBV25-1,-,TGTGCCAGTACTGCGGGGGATACGCAGTATTTT,CASTAGDTQYF
-,TRBJ2-5,TRBV29-1,-,TGCAGCGTTGAATCCCCAGCCCAAGAGACCCAGTACTTC,CSVESPAQETQYF
-,TRBJ1-5,TRBV5-1,-,TGCGCCAGCAGCCCTTCGGGACAGCCCCAGCATTTT,CASSPSGQPQHF
-,TRBJ1-3,TRBV6-6,-,TGTGCCAGCAGTTACGATCCCGGAAGCGGAAACACCATATATTTT,CASSYDPGSGNTIYF
-,TRBJ2-3,TRBV30,-,TGTGCCTGGAGTGGTACAGGGAACCTTACAGATACGCAGTATTTT,CAWSGTGNLTDTQYF
-,TRBJ2-7,TRBV19,-,-,CASTSGQGIYEQYF
-,TRBJ2-1,TRBV5-1,TRBD2,TGCGCCAGCAGCTGGGCGGGACTAGCGGGATCCTACAATGAGCAGTTCTTC,CASSWAGLAGSYNEQFF
few,TRBJ1-2,TRBV5-4,TRBD1,TGTGCCAGCAGCCCAGGACAGGGGGCTAGCTATGGCTACACCTTC,CASSPGQGASYGYTF
-,TRBJ2-7,TRBV19,TRBD2,TGTGCCAGTAGTTCCGGGACTAGCGGAGTCTACGAGCAGTACTTC,CASSSGTSGVYEQYF
-,TRBJ2-3,TRBV6-1,TRBD1,TGTGCCAGCAGTGTAGCATTTGACAGGGGGTATACGCAGTATTTT,CASSVAFDRGYTQYF